This T cell receptor beta chain was observed in a study of blood T cell repertoires in COVID-19. Produced via immunoSEQ multiplex PCR; TCRdb's table is partial and in-frame only. The sample shows fewer than 40,000 clones, 90% of them seen only once. The sample taken for sequencing was peripheral blood. The receptor was isolated from a man aged 55 to 69 with active COVID-19.

The CDR3: CASRIGQNSYEQYF. CDR3 DNA sequence: TGTGCCAGTAGGATCGGACAGAACTCCTACGAGCAGTACTTC. The rearrangement links TRBV19 to TRBJ2-7; possibly TRBD1 for D (6 bases). Germline V gene data show CDR1 as LNHDA and CDR2 as SQIVND (reference sequence). Trimming removed 6 bases from V and 0 bases from J, with 12 bases in between. CDR3 length: 14 amino acids.